This TCR beta chain was sequenced during a study of blood T cell repertoires in COVID-19. On the study more broadly: Sources were T cells, B-cell-depleted T cells, or PBMCs; the material itself was cDNA or gDNA.

The CDR3 has 18 amino acids. Germline loops: CDR1 MDHEN, CDR2 SYDVKM. Trimming at V came to 3 bases and at J to 0 bases, leaving 10 bases not matched to a gene. This clone occurred once. Methods used by the authors: Counts of nucleated cells, estimated from reference gene primer amplification, were obtained. This table comes from immunoSEQ multiplex PCR, and its TCRdb copy is limited to in-frame clones, with some not included. The D gene and trimming were derived from the DNA, and the V and J assignments and clone size from that table. The data contain a few hundred thousand clones, 85% of them singletons.

Sequencing was carried out using peripheral blood. The TCR comes from a young woman with acute or convalescent COVID-19. This chain links TRBV28 with TRBJ1-5, with TRBD1 identical over 8 bases. CDR3 region: CASSFLDRGFYSNQPQHF. The CDR3, as DNA: TGTGCCAGCAGTTTTCTCGACAGGGGCTTCTATAGCAATCAGCCCCAGCATTTT. The full variable domain, rest sourced from reference TRBV28 and TRBJ1-5, is DVKVTQSSRYLVKRTGEKVFLECVQDMDHENMFWYRQDPGLGLRLIYFSYDVKMKEKGDIPEGYSVSREKKERFSLILESASTNQTSMYLCASSFLDRGFYSNQPQHFGDGTRLSIL.